One sample yielded the 24 T cell receptor beta chains listed below, sequenced in a study of blood T cell repertoires in COVID-19. Method: immunoSEQ multiplex PCR; TCRdb's copy keeps in-frame clones and lacks some. The sample contains tens of thousands of clones, 70% to 90% of which appear only once. The specimen was peripheral blood. Receptors originate from an older man with active COVID-19.

The chain joins TRBV10-3 to TRBJ2-7; D not certain. Trimming cost V 4 bases and J 0 bases, with 4 bases left between them. Germline V gene sequence: CDR1 ENHRY, CDR2 SYGVKD. The CDR3 runs 12 residues. The CDR3 loop reads CAISGPSYEQYF. CDR3 coding DNA: TGTGCCATCAGTGGGCCCTCCTACGAGCAGTACTTC.

V usage is TRBV10-3 and J usage is TRBJ1-1, with 8 positions matching TRBD1. The CDR3 consists of 14 residues. The germline V gene encodes CDR1 ENHRY and CDR2 SYGVKD. With V trimmed by 3 bases and J by 1 base, 1 base remained unmatched. CDR3 nucleotide sequence: TGTGCCATCAGTGACGACAGGGGGAACACTGAAGCTTTCTTT. It specifies CAISDDRGNTEAFF.

The chain recombines TRBV6-5 with TRBJ1-5, with D maybe TRBD1 (5 bases). Between the trimmed V and J ends, which lost 6 bases and 0 bases, there was a span of 12 bases. The CDR3 spans 15 residues. The germline CDR1 and CDR2 sequences are MNHEY and SVGAGI. CDR3 residues: CASSQGSYSNQPQHF. DNA of the CDR3: TGTGCCAGCAGCCAGGGTTCCTATAGCAATCAGCCCCAGCATTTT.

Comments on this clone: The sample carries other DNA sequences with the same CDR3. The rearrangement uses TRBV7-9 and TRBJ2-3, with D maybe TRBD2 (6 bases). The germline V gene has CDR1 SEHNR and CDR2 FQNEAQ (reference sequence). Trimming took 5 bases from V and 4 from J, leaving 10 bases between them. The CDR3 sequence is 13 residues long. CDR3 nucleotides: TGTGCCAGCAGCCTACCGGGGGCAGATACGCAGTATTTT. This sequence encodes CASSLPGADTQYF.

The chain carries TRBV3-1 (or the pseudogene TRBV3-2) and TRBJ2-3, with D possibly being TRBD1 (5 bases). Between the trimmed V and J ends, which lost 1 base and 1 base, there was a span of 15 bases. Germline assignment: CDR1 LGHDT and CDR2 YNNKEL (reference sequence). The CDR3 has 17 residues. The DNA for the CDR3 is TGTGCCAGCAGCCAAGGTCCGCTAGGACATGGCACAGATACGCAGTATTTT. It translates to CASSQGPLGHGTDTQYF.

This chain connects TRBV7-9 to TRBJ2-2; TRBD2 matches at 11 bases. In germline, CDR1 is SEHNR, CDR2 FQNEAQ (reference sequence). V dropped 3 bases and J dropped 5; count of bases not matched to a gene: 11. The CDR3 length is 18 residues. CDR3 nucleotides: TGTGCCAGCAGCTTCCCAGCTAGCGGGGGGCTTGGGACCGGGGAGCTGTTTTTT. It encodes CASSFPASGGLGTGELFF.

The chain recombines TRBV5-1 with TRBJ1-1; a weak D match, TRBD1 (5 bases). V was shortened by 6 bases and J by 4 bases, with 19 bases between the two germline ends. Looked up from germline, CDR1 is SGHRS and CDR2 is YFSETQ. The CDR3 loop spans 15 amino acids. The CDR3 protein is CASTRGAPEGTEAFF. The CDR3 bases are TGCGCCAGCACCAGAGGGGCACCGGAGGGCACTGAAGCTTTCTTT.

This rearrangement joins TRBV3-1 (or the pseudogene TRBV3-2) to TRBJ2-3, with no clear D. This CDR3 comprises 12 residues. Germline V lookup: CDR1 LGHDT, CDR2 YNNKEL (reference sequence). V lost 4 bases, J lost 6 bases, and 8 bases lay in between. The chain's CDR3 is CASSPSVDTQYF. In nucleotides, the CDR3 is TGTGCCAGCAGCCCGTCGGTGGATACGCAGTATTTT.

The gene calls are TRBV12-3 or TRBV12-4 and TRBJ1-1, with D possibly matching TRBD1 (6 bases). V was shortened by 6 bases and J by 1 base, with 9 bases between the two germline ends. The CDR3 spans 13 residues. CDR3 nucleotide sequence: TGTGCCAGCAGGACAGGATGGAACACTGAAGCTTTCTTT. Amino acid sequence: CASRTGWNTEAFF.

This clone turned up a few times. This chain connects TRBV30 to TRBJ1-5; D unresolved. The CDR3 totals 15 residues. The V end lost 4 bases, the J end lost 0 bases, and 13 bases lay between the germline ends. CDR1 and CDR2 from the germline V gene are GTSNPN and SVGIG (reference sequence). CDR3 in DNA: TGTGCCTGGACCGGGGAGAGGGCTAGCAATCAGCCCCAGCATTTT. Amino acids: CAWTGERASNQPQHF.

The chain combines TRBV5-4 with TRBJ1-6, with a tentative D call TRBD1 (5 bases). V gave up 5 bases and J gave up 10 bases, with 22 bases separating them. Germline CDR1 and CDR2: SGHNT and YYREEE (reference sequence). The CDR3 sequence is 16 residues long. CDR3 residues: CASRNGGVGSTSPLHF. The CDR3 nucleotides are TGTGCCAGCAGAAATGGGGGGGTGGGTAGCACGTCACCCCTCCACTTT. The full variable domain, its missing parts supplied by reference TRBV5-4 and TRBJ1-6, is ETGVTQSPTHLIKTRGQQVTLRCSSQSGHNTVSWYQQALGQGPQFIFQYYREEENGRGNFPPRFSGLQFPNYSSELNVNALELDDSALYLCASRNGGVGSTSPLHFGNGTRLTVT.

The genes are TRBV12-5 and TRBJ1-1, with D possibly being TRBD1 (6 bases). Germline V gene data show CDR1 as LGHNT and CDR2 as FRNRAP. The CDR3 is 14 amino acids. Trimming shortened V by 6 bases and J by 3 bases, and 14 bases separated the two germline ends. CDR3 sequence reads: CASGLGGGYTEAFF. In nucleotides, the CDR3 is TGTGCTAGTGGCCTAGGGGGAGGGTACACTGAAGCTTTCTTT.

This clone was recorded a few times. The J gene is TRBJ1-5, the V gene TRBV19, with TRBD1 matching over 8 bases. The J segment lost 7 bases and the V segment lost 7 bases, leaving 9 bases of the junction unmatched. This CDR3 is 14 amino acids long. Germline loops: CDR1 LNHDA, CDR2 SQIVND (reference sequence). The CDR3 coding sequence is TGTGCCAGTACCAGGACAGGGCTTGCGCAGCCCCAGCATTTT. Its translation: CASTRTGLAQPQHF.

The table lists this clone with a count of one. This CDR3 reads CSVKLNSNQPQHF. The CDR3, as DNA: TGCAGCGTCAAACTCAATAGCAATCAGCCCCAGCATTTT. The chain is built from TRBV29-1 and TRBJ1-5; no clear D gene. The ends were cut back, 6 bases at V and 0 bases at J, with 9 bases in the middle. The CDR3 runs 13 residues. CDR1 and CDR2 (germline): SQVTM, ANQGSEA.

In the case of this clone: At the DNA level, this CDR3 is encoded by other sequences in the same sample as well. Written as DNA, the CDR3 is TGTGCCAGCTCACCACAGGGGGGCAATCAGCCCCAGCATTTT. Protein: CASSPQGGNQPQHF. This chain links TRBV18 with TRBJ1-5; possible D gene TRBD1, 6 bases. Germline V CDR1 and CDR2: KGHSH, LQKENI. CDR3 length: 14 residues. Trimming pared 1 base from V and 2 bases from J, leaving 6 bases between.

A single count supports this clone. The chain carries TRBV18 and TRBJ2-3; TRBD1 matches at 8 bases. The CDR3 runs to 17 residues. Germline assignment: CDR1 KGHSH and CDR2 LQKENI. The V and J ends lost 6 bases and 1 base, in that order; junction bases with no gene match: 12. CDR3 DNA sequence: TGTGCCAGCTCGCCAACGAGGACAGGGAGGCGCACAGATACGCAGTATTTT. This encodes CASSPTRTGRRTDTQYF. Complete variable domain (other parts from reference TRBV18 and TRBJ2-3): NAGVMQNPRHLVRRRGQEARLRCSPMKGHSHVYWYRQLPEEGLKFMVYLQKENIIDESGMPKERFSAEFPKEGPSILRIQQVVRGDSAAYFCASSPTRTGRRTDTQYFGPGTRLTVL.

This sequence joins TRBV6-5 and TRBJ2-7; a weak D match, TRBD2 (6 bases). CDR1 is MNHEY, CDR2 SVGAGI, per germline. This CDR3 comprises 11 residues. V was clipped by 7 bases and J by 9 bases, with 13 bases between them. The CDR3 sequence: CASTGGARQYF. In DNA form, the CDR3 reads TGTGCCAGCACCGGAGGGGCGAGGCAGTACTTC.

V gene TRBV18 combines with J gene TRBJ2-5, with D unclear. The CDR3 spans 13 residues. Germline assignment: CDR1 KGHSH and CDR2 LQKENI. Trimming removed 2 bases from V and 4 bases from J, with 8 bases in between. Here the CDR3 reads CASSPTRSETQYF. DNA of the CDR3: TGTGCCAGCTCACCAACCAGGTCAGAGACCCAGTACTTC.

This chain uses TRBV5-1 with TRBJ2-3; TRBD2 agrees at 9 bases. Germline CDR1 is SGHRS and CDR2 is YFSETQ. V dropped 0 bases and J dropped 3; count of bases not matched to a gene: 5. This CDR3 spans 16 amino acids. The CDR3 nucleotides read TGCGCCAGCAGCTTGGTGGCGGGGGGGCAGACAGATACGCAGTATTTT. Protein: CASSLVAGGQTDTQYF. Looking up the rest from reference TRBV5-1 and TRBJ2-3 gives the full variable domain: KAGVTQTPRYLIKTRGQQVTLSCSPISGHRSVSWYQQTPGQGLQFLFEYFSETQRNKGNFPGRFSGRQFSNSRSEMNVSTLELGDSALYLCASSLVAGGQTDTQYFGPGTRLTVL.

The chain is built from TRBV2 and TRBJ1-6; TRBD1 agrees at 8 bases. The J segment lost 10 bases and the V segment lost 9 bases, leaving 14 bases of the junction unmatched. The germline CDR1 and CDR2 sequences are SNHLY and FYNNEI. The CDR3 totals 15 residues. The CDR3 region has the DNA TGTGCCAGTCACGGGGCAGGGGGCGCTGGGTCACCCCTCCACTTT. Translated: CASHGAGGAGSPLHF.

CDR3 DNA: TGTGCCAGCAGCCCCCGCCGGGAGGGGCTAGCCACTGAAGCTTTCTTT. Translating gives CASSPRREGLATEAFF. This sequence joins TRBV7-7 and TRBJ1-1; D might be TRBD1 (5 bases). V lost 5 bases, J lost 4 bases, and 20 bases lay in between. The CDR3 totals 16 residues. The germline gives CDR1 SSHAT, CDR2 FNYEAQ (reference sequence).

V usage is TRBV7-7 and J usage is TRBJ2-5; the D gene is possibly TRBD2 (5 bases). V lost 1 base and J lost 5, with 11 bases in between. The CDR3 is 14 amino acids. Per the germline V gene, CDR1 is SSHAT and CDR2 is FNYEAQ (reference sequence). CDR3: CASSLELRGETQYF. DNA for the CDR3: TGTGCCAGCAGCTTAGAACTCAGAGGGGAGACCCAGTACTTC. Together with reference TRBV7-7 and TRBJ2-5, the CDR3 gives the full variable domain: GAGVSQSPRYKVTKRGQDVTLRCDPISSHATLYWYQQALGQGPEFLTYFNYEAQPDKSGLPSDRFSAERPEGSISTLTIQRTEQRDSAMYRCASSLELRGETQYFGPGTRLLVL.

The chain has TRBV9 and TRBJ1-6, with 8 nucleotides matching TRBD1. Germline CDR1 and CDR2: SGDLS and YYNGEE. The CDR3 is 15 amino acids. The J segment lost 10 bases and the V segment lost 4 bases, leaving 10 bases of the junction unmatched. The CDR3 DNA follows: TGTGCCAGCAGCACCGGACAGGGTTGGTCCTCACCCCTCCACTTT. It codes for CASSTGQGWSSPLHF.

The CDR3 DNA reads TGTGCCAGCAGCTATGGGGCTAGCGGGGGTTCCAATGAGCAGTTCTTC. Protein product: CASSYGASGGSNEQFF. V is TRBV7-3 and J is TRBJ2-1, with TRBD2 matching over 10 bases. J gave up 6 bases and V 4 bases, and 9 bases lay outside the gene matches. The V gene's germline CDR1 is SGHTA and CDR2 FQGTGA. The CDR3 consists of 16 residues. Supplemented by reference TRBV7-3 and TRBJ2-1, the full variable domain reads GAGVSQTPSNKVTEKGKYVELRCDPISGHTALYWYRQSLGQGPEFLIYFQGTGAADDSGLPNDRFFAVRPEGSVSTLKIQRTERGDSAVYLCASSYGASGGSNEQFFGPGTRLTVL.